This T cell receptor beta chain was identified during a study of regulatory T cells in long-lasting Graves disease. Described time point: newly diagnosed GD, antithyroid drugs for less than 3 months. Construction of the TCR library relied on RNA isolated from PBMCs. Sequencing libraries for TCR beta were prepared with iRepertoire HTBI primers and Arm-PCR of CDR3 regions. TCRdb re-analysed the multiplex PCR reads in MiXCR, keeping a single row per CDR3 protein. The repertoire includes hundreds of thousands of distinct CDR3 sequences, roughly 13% of them detected once, and approximately 9.3% sits in the top ten. The V gene lost 7 bases and the J gene lost 5 bases, with 15 bases spanning the gap. Germline V lookup: CDR1 PRHDT, CDR2 FYEKMQ (reference sequence). The CDR3 contains 14 residues. This clonotype occurred many times. Separately, the same data were catalogued under a study of T cells in Graves' hyperthyroidism and ophthalmopathy. That study reports: The model made its ophthalmopathy prediction, and onset followed a median 6.5 months later.

This sequence joins TRBV13 and TRBJ2-1; possible D gene TRBD1, 6 bases. The sequencing here drew on peripheral blood mononuclear cells (PBMCs), taken at new diagnosis, from a patient treated with antithyroid drugs. This TCR was sampled from a man in his thirties or forties with Graves disease. CDR3 bases: TGTGCCAGCATAGGCAGGGGCGTTAACAATGAGCAGTTCTTC. This sequence encodes CASIGRGVNNEQFF.